This T cell receptor beta chain is drawn from a study of beta chain features in type 1 diabetes. Study background: All samples yielded roughly 110 million examined sorted cells. General study findings and limits: Within the patient group, naive, central memory and Treg TCRB repertoires appeared more similar to each other than within healthy donors.

Sequencing targeted expressed TCRB transcripts, as all isolated RNA had been reverse transcribed. Clones were sequenced by immunoSEQ multiplex PCR, and TCRdb holds only the in-frame ones, with some missing. The sample lists 300,000 to 350,000 clones, less than 20% occurring once. Comments on this clone: As yet, its antigen is unknown.

The sequenced sample consisted of naive CD4+ T cells from blood. This sequence was found in a woman under 30 in good health.

Here the CDR3 reads CATSRDLGRDLAKNIQYF. CDR3 nucleotide sequence: TGTGCCACCAGCAGAGATCTAGGGAGGGACTTAGCCAAAAACATTCAGTACTTC. This rearrangement joins TRBV15 to TRBJ2-4; 7 bases match TRBD2. V shed 0 bases, J shed 0 bases, and the junction held 8 bases outside the gene matches. CDR1 is LNHNV, CDR2 YYDKDF, per germline (reference sequence). This CDR3 contains 18 residues. The whole variable domain, filled in from reference TRBV15 and TRBJ2-4, reads DAMVIQNPRYQVTQFGKPVTLSCSQTLNHNVMYWYQQKSSQAPKLLFHYYDKDFNNEADTPDNFQSRRPNTSFCFLDIRSPGLGDTAMYLCATSRDLGRDLAKNIQYFGAGTRLSVL.